This TCR beta chain was documented in a study of T cells in Graves' hyperthyroidism and ophthalmopathy. General observations from the study: In the blood, most expanded thyroid clonotypes above 0.001 appeared as well.

The study enrolled patients aged 18 to 65 with newly diagnosed hyperthyroidism of under 2 months' duration. Each diagnosis was grounded in clinical symptoms, serum thyroxine and TRAb, thyroid ultrasound, and orbital computed tomography. Progressors' blood was drawn at hyperthyroidism diagnosis, before ophthalmopathy symptoms. Germline CDR1 reads SEHNR; CDR2 reads FQNEAQ (reference sequence). Trimming took off 5 bases at V and 0 bases at J, with 17 bases between the two ends. CDR3 size: 16 residues. This clonotype was counted ten times or more. Its antigen is as yet unknown. RNA transcripts served as the template for amplifying TCR beta CDR3 regions. HTBI primers were used for first-round RT-PCR of the TCR CDR3. One entry per CDR3 protein results from TCRdb running MiXCR on the multiplex PCR reads. In the table there are roughly 400,000 distinct CDR3 sequences, more than 15% of which are singletons.

The chain combines TRBV7-9 with TRBJ2-7; weak D call: TRBD2 (5 bases). This clonotype was obtained from a woman aged 18-29 years with Graves' hyperthyroidism that later progressed to Graves' ophthalmopathy. The sample comprised blood. The CDR3 sequence is CASSPPGRAPSYEQYF. The CDR3 DNA follows: TGTGCCAGCAGCCCTCCGGGAAGAGCTCCCTCCTACGAGCAGTACTTC.